This is a list of T cell receptor beta chains from one sample in a study of OX40 agonist ivuxolimab in advanced cancers. The data were produced by immunoSEQ multiplex PCR, yet TCRdb's version contains in-frame clones alone and is incomplete. The sample lists approximately 77,000 clones; around four fifths were seen once. Specimen: CD4+ or CD8+ T cells sorted from blood, collected in a trial of the OX40 agonist ivuxolimab. Every receptor here comes from an adult with an advanced solid tumor such as melanoma, head and neck, liver or kidney cancer. Each CDR3 is given with its conserved first and last residue. The D gene is left open where the match is weak. Clone size, where shown, is once, few, many, or a class for clones that have expanded.

J gene: TRBJ2-3
clone size: NA
V gene: TRBV11-2
D gene: TRBD2
CDR3 protein: CASSLVGAGGDTQYF
CDR3 DNA: TGTGCCAGCAGCTTAGTTGGGGCGGGGGGAGATACGCAGTATTTT

J gene: TRBJ2-5
clone size: NA
V gene: TRBV9
D gene: NA
CDR3 protein: CASSVGGSQETQYF
CDR3 DNA: TGTGCCAGCAGCGTAGGAGGGAGCCAAGAGACCCAGTACTTC

J gene: TRBJ1-3
clone size: once
V gene: TRBV27
D gene: NA
CDR3 protein: CASGYTIYF
CDR3 DNA: TGTGCCAGCGGGTACACCATATATTTT

J gene: TRBJ2-5
clone size: NA
V gene: TRBV7-7
D gene: TRBD1
CDR3 protein: CASSVGQRETQYF
CDR3 DNA: TGTGCCAGCAGCGTGGGACAGAGAGAGACCCAGTACTTC

J gene: TRBJ2-3
clone size: NA
V gene: TRBV2
D gene: TRBD1
CDR3 protein: CASRDRDVTDTQYF
CDR3 DNA: TGTGCCAGCAGGGACAGGGACGTCACAGATACGCAGTATTTT

J gene: TRBJ2-7
clone size: NA
V gene: TRBV29-1
D gene: NA
CDR3 protein: CSVEASGYSRSF
CDR3 DNA: TGCAGCGTTGAAGCTAGTGGGTACAGCCGGAGCTTC

J gene: TRBJ2-2
clone size: few
V gene: TRBV7-8
D gene: TRBD2
CDR3 protein: CASSILAGGLTGELFF
CDR3 DNA: TGTGCCAGCAGCATACTAGCGGGGGGTCTCACCGGGGAGCTGTTTTTT

J gene: TRBJ2-5
clone size: NA
V gene: TRBV28
D gene: NA
CDR3 protein: CASSLEGRGQETQYF
CDR3 DNA: TGTGCCAGCAGTCTAGAGGGTCGGGGGCAAGAGACCCAGTACTTC

J gene: TRBJ1-2
clone size: NA
V gene: TRBV27
D gene: NA
CDR3 protein: CASSLSPWRGYTF
CDR3 DNA: TGTGCCAGCAGTTTATCTCCCTGGAGGGGCTACACCTTC

J gene: TRBJ2-1
clone size: once
V gene: TRBV7-8
D gene: TRBD1
CDR3 protein: CASSLRQGQMANEQFF
CDR3 DNA: TGTGCCAGCAGCCTAAGACAGGGGCAGATGGCCAATGAGCAGTTCTTC

J gene: TRBJ2-7
clone size: NA
V gene: TRBV5-4
D gene: TRBD2
CDR3 protein: CASSSERGSYEQYF
CDR3 DNA: TGTGCCAGCAGCTCTGAGCGGGGGAGCTACGAGCAGTACTTC

J gene: TRBJ2-7
clone size: NA
V gene: TRBV5-1
D gene: TRBD1
CDR3 protein: CASSPSGQNYEQYF
CDR3 DNA: TGCGCCAGCAGCCCTTCGGGACAGAATTACGAGCAGTACTTC

J gene: TRBJ1-1
clone size: NA
V gene: TRBV7-2
D gene: NA
CDR3 protein: CASSFLRANTEAFF
CDR3 DNA: TGTGCCAGCAGCTTCCTCAGGGCGAACACTGAAGCTTTCTTT

J gene: TRBJ2-7
clone size: NA
V gene: TRBV23-1
D gene: TRBD1
CDR3 protein: CASSQSGQSPDEQYF
CDR3 DNA: TGCGCCAGCAGTCAATCGGGACAGTCTCCGGACGAGCAGTACTTC

J gene: TRBJ2-3
clone size: NA
V gene: TRBV27
D gene: TRBD2
CDR3 protein: CASTPNRRGGGDTQYF
CDR3 DNA: TGTGCCAGCACACCAAATCGCAGGGGCGGGGGGGATACGCAGTATTTT

J gene: TRBJ2-1
clone size: NA
V gene: TRBV28
D gene: NA
CDR3 protein: CASSLGGTDYNEQFF
CDR3 DNA: TGTGCCAGCAGTTTAGGGGGGACGGATTACAATGAGCAGTTCTTC

J gene: TRBJ2-1
clone size: once
V gene: TRBV10-3
D gene: TRBD1
CDR3 protein: CAISDETGASNEQFF
CDR3 DNA: TGTGCCATCAGTGATGAGACAGGGGCTTCCAATGAGCAGTTCTTC

J gene: TRBJ2-2
clone size: once
V gene: TRBV18
D gene: NA
CDR3 protein: CASSPRPGTATGELFF
CDR3 DNA: TGTGCCAGCTCACCAAGACCCGGGACTGCCACCGGGGAGCTGTTTTTT

J gene: TRBJ2-2
clone size: NA
V gene: TRBV7-7
D gene: NA
CDR3 protein: CASRGSGTGELFF
CDR3 DNA: TGTGCCAGCAGAGGGAGCGGCACCGGGGAGCTGTTTTTT

J gene: TRBJ1-6
clone size: NA
V gene: TRBV7-2
D gene: NA
CDR3 protein: CASSSGQSSYNSPLHF
CDR3 DNA: TGTGCCAGCAGCTCCGGACAGAGTTCATATAATTCACCCCTCCACTTT

J gene: TRBJ1-6
clone size: NA
V gene: TRBV30
D gene: TRBD1
CDR3 protein: CAWTQQGNSPLHF
CDR3 DNA: TGTGCCTGGACCCAACAGGGGAACTCACCCCTCCACTTT

J gene: TRBJ1-2
clone size: NA
V gene: TRBV4-2
D gene: NA
CDR3 protein: CASSQEGHSVYGYTF
CDR3 DNA: TGTGCCAGCAGCCAGGAGGGACACAGCGTCTATGGCTACACCTTC

J gene: TRBJ2-7
clone size: few
V gene: TRBV7-6
D gene: NA
CDR3 protein: CASSPGLPSEQYF
CDR3 DNA: TGTGCCAGCAGCCCCGGCCTGCCCTCCGAGCAGTACTTC

J gene: TRBJ1-1
clone size: NA
V gene: TRBV27
D gene: NA
CDR3 protein: CASSYLGRGTEAFF
CDR3 DNA: TGTGCCAGCAGCTACCTGGGTAGGGGCACTGAAGCTTTCTTT

J gene: TRBJ1-2
clone size: medium-sized
V gene: TRBV14
D gene: NA
CDR3 protein: CASSRSPDYGYTF
CDR3 DNA: TGTGCCAGCAGCCGAAGCCCTGACTATGGCTACACCTTC